Listed here are 7 T cell receptor beta chains from one sample, sequenced in a study of beta chain features in type 1 diabetes. Investigators reverse transcribed all isolated RNA, so they sequenced expressed TCRB transcripts. Only in-frame clones appear in the TCRdb table, and some are missing; sequencing was by immunoSEQ multiplex PCR. This sample has tens of thousands of clones, with 25% to 35% found just once. The source material was stem cell memory CD4+ T cells from blood. Receptor source: a woman aged 18 to 35 in good health.

There are a few counts of this clone. The chain employs TRBV7-2 and TRBJ2-1; D may be TRBD2 (6 bases). Germline V lookup: CDR1 SGHTA, CDR2 FQGNSA. CDR3 length: 15 residues. Trimming stripped 1 base from V and 4 bases from J, with 11 bases between. Written as DNA, the CDR3 is TGTGCCAGCAGCTTAGTGTTAGCGGAGTACAATGAGCAGTTCTTC. Translation: CASSLVLAEYNEQFF.

This clone was picked up a small number of times. The J gene is TRBJ1-2, the V gene TRBV9; D is uncertain. The germline V gene encodes CDR1 SGDLS and CDR2 YYNGEE. This CDR3 contains 15 residues. Trimming took off 0 bases at V and 7 bases at J, with 16 bases between the two ends. CDR3 DNA sequence: TGTGCCAGCAGCGTAGCCGAGGGTATAGTAGGTGGCTACACCTTC. It encodes CASSVAEGIVGGYTF.

The rearrangement uses TRBV5-1 and TRBJ1-2; 7 bases are a match to TRBD1. The CDR3 consists of 14 residues. Germline loops: CDR1 SGHRS, CDR2 YFSETQ. V shed 7 bases and J 5 bases; nucleotides not matched to a gene: 11. The CDR3 protein is CASGSGTVGYGYTF. CDR3 coding DNA: TGCGCCAGCGGCTCCGGGACAGTTGGATATGGCTACACCTTC.

V is TRBV7-9 and J is TRBJ2-2; TRBD2 matches 8 bases. Trimming cost V 3 bases and J 4 bases; bases outside gene matches: 4. Germline lookup yields CDR1 SEHNR and CDR2 FQNEAQ (reference sequence). The CDR3 extends over 15 amino acids. The CDR3 protein is CASSFMAGGTGELFF. The CDR3 DNA reads TGTGCCAGCAGCTTTATGGCGGGAGGCACCGGGGAGCTGTTTTTT. The variable domain in full, with the rest retrieved from reference TRBV7-9 and TRBJ2-2, is DTGVSQNPRHKITKRGQNVTFRCDPISEHNRLYWYRQTLGQGPEFLTYFQNEAQLEKSRLLSDRFSAERPKGSFSTLEIQRTEQGDSAMYLCASSFMAGGTGELFFGEGSRLTVL.

The J gene is TRBJ1-5, the V gene TRBV5-4; 7 bases agree with TRBD1. This CDR3 has 16 amino acids. Per the germline V gene, CDR1 is SGHNT and CDR2 is YYREEE (reference sequence). V was clipped by 1 base and J by 2 bases; unmatched bases: 6. The CDR3 spells CASSLYEGAGNQPQHF. DNA of the CDR3: TGTGCCAGCAGCTTGTATGAGGGGGCCGGCAATCAGCCCCAGCATTTT.

This chain joins TRBV19 and TRBJ2-2; D is perhaps TRBD1 (7 bases). V lost 7 bases to trimming and J lost 9 bases, with 15 bases between them. The CDR3 spans 13 residues. CDR1 is LNHDA, CDR2 SQIVND, per germline (reference sequence). CDR3 nucleotide sequence: TGTGCCAGTAACTTCAGGGGGGACCGGGAGCTGTTTTTT. Its translation: CASNFRGDRELFF.

The rearrangement links TRBV7-2 to TRBJ2-5, with a weak D call TRBD2 (6 bases). Trimming took off 1 base at V and 5 bases at J, with 14 bases between the two ends. Per the germline V gene, CDR1 is SGHTA and CDR2 is FQGNSA. The length of the CDR3 is 15 residues. CDR3 bases: TGTGCCAGCAGCTTAGATTGGCGGAGGGAGGAGACCCAGTACTTC. Amino acid sequence: CASSLDWRREETQYF.